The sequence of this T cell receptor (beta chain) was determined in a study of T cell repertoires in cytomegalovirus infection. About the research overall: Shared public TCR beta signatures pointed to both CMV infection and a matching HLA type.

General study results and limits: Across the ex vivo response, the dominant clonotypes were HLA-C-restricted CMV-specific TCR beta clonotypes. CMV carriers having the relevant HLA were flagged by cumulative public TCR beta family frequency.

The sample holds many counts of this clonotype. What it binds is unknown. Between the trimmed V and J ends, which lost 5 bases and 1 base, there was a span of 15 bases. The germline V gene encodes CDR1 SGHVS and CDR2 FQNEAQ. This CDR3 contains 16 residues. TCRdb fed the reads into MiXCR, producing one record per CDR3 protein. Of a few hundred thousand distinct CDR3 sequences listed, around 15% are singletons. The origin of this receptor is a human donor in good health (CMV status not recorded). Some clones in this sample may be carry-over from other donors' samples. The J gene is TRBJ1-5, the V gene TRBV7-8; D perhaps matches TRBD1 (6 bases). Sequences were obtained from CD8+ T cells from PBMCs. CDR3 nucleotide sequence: TGTGCCAGCAGCCCCCGGGGGCAGGTCAGCAATCAGCCCCAGCATTTT. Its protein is CASSPRGQVSNQPQHF.